These 32 T cell receptor beta chains originate from one sample sequenced in a study of blood T cell repertoires in COVID-19. The data were produced by immunoSEQ multiplex PCR, yet TCRdb's version contains in-frame clones alone and is incomplete. The table shows 140,000 to 150,000 clones, with over 70% occurring only once. Sample: peripheral blood. These receptors originate from a man in his 60s with active or convalescent COVID-19.

The V gene is TRBV5-1, the J gene TRBJ2-2, with a weak D call TRBD1 (6 bases). The CDR3 runs 15 residues. The V gene's germline CDR1 is SGHRS and CDR2 YFSETQ. Trimming shortened V by 4 bases and J by 1 base, and 11 bases separated the two germline ends. The CDR3 DNA reads as TGCGCCAGCAGCCCAGGACAGTTGAACACCGGGGAGCTGTTTTTT. This encodes CASSPGQLNTGELFF.

This chain links TRBV28 with TRBJ1-1, with D possibly TRBD1 on 5 matching bases. This CDR3 has 14 residues. Trimming left V 7 bases short and J 0 bases short, with 12 bases between. Germline V lookup: CDR1 MDHEN, CDR2 SYDVKM. This chain's CDR3 is CASNIPGLNTEAFF. The CDR3 nucleotides are TGTGCCAGCAACATCCCAGGGCTGAACACTGAAGCTTTCTTT.

This chain links TRBV5-5 with TRBJ1-1; D remains ambiguous. V lost 0 bases, J lost 0 bases, and 12 bases lay in between. This CDR3 is 16 amino acids long. Germline CDR1 and CDR2: SGHKS and YYEKEE (reference sequence). This chain's CDR3 is CASSLASESLNTEAFF. The CDR3 bases are TGTGCCAGCAGCTTGGCTTCGGAGAGCTTGAACACTGAAGCTTTCTTT.

J is TRBJ2-2 and V is TRBV7-8, with unresolved D. The CDR3 has 15 residues. The germline V gene encodes CDR1 SGHVS and CDR2 FQNEAQ. Trimming cost V 5 bases and J 3 bases, with 13 bases left between them. The CDR3 loop reads CASSPFTVDTGELFF. Here the CDR3 DNA reads TGTGCCAGCAGCCCGTTCACAGTAGACACCGGGGAGCTGTTTTTT.

The CDR3 bases are TGTGCCAGCAGCCGACTCCAAGCCCGACAGTTCAGCTCTGGGGCCAACGTCCTGACTTTC. Protein product: CASSRLQARQFSSGANVLTF. This rearrangement joins TRBV3-1 (or the pseudogene TRBV3-2) to TRBJ2-6; the D gene is possibly TRBD1 (5 bases). Between the trimmed V and J ends, which lost 4 bases and 0 bases, there was a span of 22 bases. Germline CDR1 LGHDT, CDR2 YNNKEL (reference sequence). The CDR3 spans 20 residues.

The rearrangement links TRBV15 to TRBJ2-7, with D perhaps TRBD2 (6 bases). Germline V gives CDR1 LNHNV, CDR2 YYDKDF (reference sequence). The CDR3 extends over 14 amino acids. Trimming shortened V by 2 bases and J by 4 bases, and 12 bases separated the two germline ends. CDR3 protein: CATSRRLDKYEQYF. The CDR3 nucleotides are TGTGCCACCAGCAGACGACTAGATAAGTACGAGCAGTACTTC.

The CDR3 reads CASSIRGLPYSGANVLTF. The CDR3 DNA is TGTGCCAGTAGTATTCGAGGGCTACCCTACTCTGGGGCCAACGTCCTGACTTTC. The chain recombines TRBV19 with TRBJ2-6; the D gene is possibly TRBD2 (5 bases). V gave up 3 bases and J gave up 0 bases, with 15 bases separating them. This CDR3 region has 18 residues. Germline V CDR1 and CDR2: LNHDA, SQIVND (reference sequence).

J is TRBJ2-5 and V is TRBV19; D gene ambiguous. The germline CDR1 and CDR2 sequences are LNHDA and SQIVND (reference sequence). V was cut by 6 bases and J by 2 bases, with 19 bases left in between. The CDR3 length is 16 residues. CDR3 sequence reads: CASSAPGTGTQETQYF. In nucleotides, the CDR3 is TGTGCCAGTAGCGCCCCGGGTACTGGTACACAAGAGACCCAGTACTTC.

The chain joins TRBV12-3 or TRBV12-4 to TRBJ1-1; no firm D call. CDR3 length: 12 amino acids. Between the trimmed V and J ends, which lost 3 bases and 11 bases, there was a span of 13 bases. The CDR3 nucleotides read TGTGCCAGCAGTTTGCACCGGGGTGCGGCTTTCTTT. Its protein product is CASSLHRGAAFF.

The CDR3 region is CASTKGSGTEAFF. CDR3 DNA sequence: TGTGCCAGCACGAAGGGGTCGGGCACTGAAGCTTTCTTT. The chain is built from TRBV5-4 and TRBJ1-1; possible D gene TRBD1, 5 bases. V lost 6 bases and J 4 bases, leaving 13 bases between the germline ends. CDR1 and CDR2 (germline): SGHNT, YYREEE (reference sequence). The CDR3 is made up of 13 amino acids.

The chain carries TRBV19 and TRBJ2-6; TRBD1 aligns across 7 bases. CDR3 size: 18 residues. Germline CDR1 is LNHDA and CDR2 is SQIVND (reference sequence). The trim removed 2 bases at V and 0 bases at J, leaving 7 bases unmatched. The CDR3 loop is CASSIRDRLSSGANVLTF. CDR3 coding DNA: TGTGCCAGTAGTATAAGGGACAGACTGAGCTCTGGGGCCAACGTCCTGACTTTC.

The J gene is TRBJ1-2, the V gene TRBV5-1; perhaps TRBD1 as D (5 bases). V was cut by 6 bases and J by 4 bases, with 16 bases left in between. Germline CDR1 is SGHRS and CDR2 is YFSETQ. This CDR3 contains 14 residues. CDR3 sequence: CASTHEGAGYGYTF. The DNA of the CDR3 is TGCGCCAGCACACACGAAGGGGCCGGCTATGGCTACACCTTC.

The chain recombines TRBV19 with TRBJ1-1; 7 positions agree with TRBD1. The CDR3 runs to 14 residues. Germline CDR1 LNHDA, CDR2 SQIVND (reference sequence). J gave up 5 bases and V 7 bases, and 10 bases lay outside the gene matches. The CDR3 spells CASTLGQRGTEAFF. The CDR3 bases are TGTGCCAGTACCCTGGGACAGCGGGGGACTGAAGCTTTCTTT. The full variable domain, rest sourced from reference TRBV19 and TRBJ1-1, is DGGITQSPKYLFRKEGQNVTLSCEQNLNHDAMYWYRQDPGQGLRLIYYSQIVNDFQKGDIAEGYSVSREKKESFPLTVTSAQKNPTAFYLCASTLGQRGTEAFFGQGTRLTVV.

This rearrangement joins TRBV29-1 to TRBJ2-5; 12 bases are shared with TRBD1. J was trimmed by 2 bases and V by 7 bases; bases with no gene match: 11. CDR3 length: 16 amino acids. Germline loops: CDR1 SQVTM, CDR2 ANQGSEA. Here the CDR3 reads CSAKGGTGGSQETQYF. The CDR3 DNA follows: TGCAGCGCTAAGGGGGGGACAGGGGGCTCTCAAGAGACCCAGTACTTC.

This chain joins TRBV6-5 and TRBJ2-5; TRBD1 agrees at 8 bases. With V trimmed by 6 bases and J by 0 bases, 3 bases remained unmatched. The CDR3 contains 14 residues. The germline V gene has CDR1 MNHEY and CDR2 SVGAGI. The CDR3 region is CASRVDRDQETQYF. The CDR3 nucleotides are TGTGCCAGCAGAGTGGACAGGGACCAAGAGACCCAGTACTTC.

This chain joins TRBV3-1 (or the pseudogene TRBV3-2) and TRBJ2-3, with a possible D match to TRBD2 (5 bases). The germline gives CDR1 LGHDT, CDR2 YNNKEL (reference sequence). With 10 bases removed from V and 2 bases from J, the gap between germline ends came to 16 bases. The length of the CDR3 is 14 residues. CDR3 DNA: TGTGCCACCCAGAGGGCAGGACCCACAGATACGCAGTATTTT. Protein: CATQRAGPTDTQYF.

The rearrangement links TRBV24-1 to TRBJ2-3, with D possibly TRBD2 on 6 matching bases. V was shortened by 10 bases and J by 2 bases, with 9 bases between the two germline ends. This CDR3 comprises 12 residues. Germline CDR1 is KGHDR and CDR2 is SFDVKD. CDR3 sequence: CATRDSTDTQYF. The CDR3 DNA reads TGTGCCACGCGGGACTCCACAGATACGCAGTATTTT.

This clone was recorded once. This chain connects TRBV11-3 to TRBJ1-1; D uncertain. Per germline, CDR1 SGHNT and CDR2 YENEEA. This CDR3 is built from 13 residues. The DNA for the CDR3 is TGTGCGACGCGGGCAGCCGTGAACACTGAAGCTTTCTTT. This sequence encodes CATRAAVNTEAFF.

The gene calls are TRBV9 and TRBJ2-2; 7 nucleotides align to TRBD2. Germline CDR1 reads SGDLS; CDR2 reads YYNGEE. V gave up 4 bases and J gave up 5 bases; unmatched junction bases: 2. The CDR3 extends over 13 amino acids. The CDR3 DNA reads TGTGCCAGCAGCTTTAGCGGGACCGGGGAGCTGTTTTTT. This codes for CASSFSGTGELFF.

The chain carries TRBV5-1 and TRBJ1-1; perhaps TRBD1 as D (5 bases). Germline V gene lookup returns CDR1 SGHRS and CDR2 YFSETQ. The V end was cut by 3 bases, the J end by 4 bases, with 13 bases between. The CDR3 extends over 14 amino acids. The chain's CDR3 is CASSSPTVGTEAFF. The CDR3 DNA follows: TGCGCCAGCAGCTCTCCGACAGTCGGCACTGAAGCTTTCTTT.

The CDR3 sequence: CASSRQTGPYEQYF. Here the CDR3 DNA reads TGTGCCAGCAGCCGTCAGACAGGGCCCTACGAGCAGTACTTC. The chain uses TRBV6-5 and TRBJ2-7; 7 nucleotides line up with TRBD1. The CDR3 is 14 amino acids. Trimming took 6 bases from V and 2 from J; bases not matched to a gene: 7. Germline CDR1 and CDR2: MNHEY and SVGAGI.

The chain uses TRBV5-1 and TRBJ2-3; TRBD2 matches 16 bases. This CDR3 contains 18 residues. Germline-derived CDR1 and CDR2 are SGHRS and YFSETQ. The trim removed 3 bases at V and 0 bases at J, leaving 4 bases unmatched. The CDR3 spells CASSSGTSGRGSTDTQYF. The CDR3 DNA reads TGCGCCAGCAGCTCCGGGACTAGCGGGAGGGGCAGCACAGATACGCAGTATTTT.

V gene TRBV19 combines with J gene TRBJ2-3, with a possible D match to TRBD2 (6 bases). Trimming removed 3 bases at V and 2 bases at J, with 9 bases between. The CDR3 extends over 14 amino acids. CDR1 is LNHDA and CDR2 is SQIVND in the germline V gene (reference sequence). The CDR3 DNA sequence: TGTGCCAGTAGTATGTGGGGGGACACAGATACGCAGTATTTT. Translating gives CASSMWGDTDTQYF. Combining the CDR3 with reference TRBV19 and TRBJ2-3 gives the whole variable domain DGGITQSPKYLFRKEGQNVTLSCEQNLNHDAMYWYRQDPGQGLRLIYYSQIVNDFQKGDIAEGYSVSREKKESFPLTVTSAQKNPTAFYLCASSMWGDTDTQYFGPGTRLTVL.

The chain carries TRBV4-1 and TRBJ2-6; 9 bases map to TRBD1. The CDR3 is 16 residues long. Germline-derived CDR1 and CDR2 are MGHRA and YSYEKL. V shed 7 bases, J shed 1 base, and the junction held 5 bases outside the gene matches. CDR3 loop: CASKPGQGSGANVLTF. In DNA, the CDR3 is TGCGCCAGCAAACCGGGACAGGGATCTGGGGCCAACGTCCTGACTTTC.

The chain is built from TRBV9 and TRBJ2-7; 8 nucleotides agree with TRBD2. J lost 5 bases, V lost 2 bases, and 9 bases had no gene match. Germline V gene data show CDR1 as SGDLS and CDR2 as YYNGEE. This CDR3 contains 15 residues. The CDR3 reads CASSVAVAGTHEQYF. CDR3 bases: TGTGCCAGCAGCGTGGCGGTAGCGGGAACCCACGAGCAGTACTTC.

The CDR3: CASSLRTPRGSPLHF. DNA of the CDR3: TGTGCCAGCAGCCTCCGCACCCCTCGGGGTTCACCCCTCCACTTT. The chain joins TRBV7-2 to TRBJ1-6; D uncertain. The ends were cut back, 5 bases at V and 9 bases at J, with 17 bases in the middle. Germline V gene data show CDR1 as SGHTA and CDR2 as FQGNSA. This CDR3 has 15 amino acids.

The chain couples TRBV14 to TRBJ2-5; 14 bases agree with TRBD2. The V and J ends lost 4 bases and 5 bases, in that order; junction bases with no gene match: 3. This CDR3 has 15 amino acids. The germline CDR1 and CDR2 sequences are SGHDN and FVKESK. The CDR3 loop is CASSRLAGGAETQYF. CDR3 coding DNA: TGTGCCAGCAGCCGACTAGCGGGAGGGGCCGAGACCCAGTACTTC.

The chain is built from TRBV20-1 and TRBJ1-2, with D possibly TRBD1 on 6 matching bases. V dropped 6 bases and J dropped 8 bases, with 13 bases sitting between them. Germline lookup yields CDR1 DFQATT and CDR2 SNEGSKA (reference sequence). This CDR3 comprises 11 residues. The CDR3 bases are TGCAGTGCCCACAGGGAATGGGGCTACACCTTC. Encoded protein: CSAHREWGYTF.

The chain combines TRBV21-1 with TRBJ2-1; the D call TRBD2 from the table was never checked on the DNA. TRBV21-1 is listed as a pseudogene. CDR3 size: 16 residues. CDR3 sequence: CASSNIAGEATHEQFF. CDR3 coding DNA: TGTGCCAGCAGCAATATAGCGGGAGAGGCTACCCATGAGCAGTTCTTC.

V and J are TRBV4-1 and TRBJ2-1; TRBD2 is a possible D gene (6 bases). V lost 4 bases, J lost 7 bases, and 20 bases lay in between. CDR1 and CDR2 (germline): MGHRA, YSYEKL. CDR3 length: 16 residues. The CDR3 here is CASSRDRGPGDNEQFF. DNA of the CDR3: TGCGCCAGCAGCCGCGACCGGGGCCCGGGAGATAATGAGCAGTTCTTC.

This chain uses TRBV9 with TRBJ1-6, with 7 bases fitting TRBD1. Germline-derived CDR1 and CDR2 are SGDLS and YYNGEE. V shed 0 bases, J shed 9 bases, and the junction held 3 bases outside the gene matches. This CDR3 contains 14 residues. As DNA, the CDR3 is TGTGCCAGCAGCGTAGGGGACAGACCTTCACCCCTCCACTTT. Its translation: CASSVGDRPSPLHF.

This clone was detected a few times. The V and J genes are TRBV24-1 and TRBJ2-7, with D possibly matching TRBD2 (6 bases). Germline V lookup: CDR1 KGHDR, CDR2 SFDVKD. CDR3 length: 13 residues. V was cut by 3 bases and J by 1 base, with 6 bases left in between. The CDR3 nucleotides read TGTGCCACCAGTGATGGGGGGTCCTACGAGCAGTACTTC. Its translation: CATSDGGSYEQYF.